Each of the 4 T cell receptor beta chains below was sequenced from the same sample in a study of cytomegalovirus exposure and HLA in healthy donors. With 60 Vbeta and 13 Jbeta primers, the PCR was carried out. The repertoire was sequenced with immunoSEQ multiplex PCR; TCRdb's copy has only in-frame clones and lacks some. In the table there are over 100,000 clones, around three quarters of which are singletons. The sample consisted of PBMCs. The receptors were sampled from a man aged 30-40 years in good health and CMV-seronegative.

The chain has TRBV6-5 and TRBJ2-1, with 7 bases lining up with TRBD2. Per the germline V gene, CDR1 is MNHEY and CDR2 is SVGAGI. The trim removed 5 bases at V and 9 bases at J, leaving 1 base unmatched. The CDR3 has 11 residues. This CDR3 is CASSREVEQFF. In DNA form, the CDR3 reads TGTGCCAGCAGTCGGGAGGTTGAGCAGTTCTTC.

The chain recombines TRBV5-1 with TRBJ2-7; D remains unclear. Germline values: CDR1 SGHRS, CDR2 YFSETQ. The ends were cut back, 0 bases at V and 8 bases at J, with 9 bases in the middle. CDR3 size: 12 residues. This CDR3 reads CASSLDSPQQYF. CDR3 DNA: TGCGCCAGCAGCTTGGACAGCCCTCAGCAGTACTTC.

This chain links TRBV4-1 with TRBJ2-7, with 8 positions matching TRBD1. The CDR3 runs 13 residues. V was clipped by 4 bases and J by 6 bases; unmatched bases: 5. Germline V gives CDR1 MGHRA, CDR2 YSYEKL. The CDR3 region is CASSRGQGGEQYF. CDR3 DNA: TGCGCCAGCAGCCGCGGACAGGGTGGCGAGCAGTACTTC.

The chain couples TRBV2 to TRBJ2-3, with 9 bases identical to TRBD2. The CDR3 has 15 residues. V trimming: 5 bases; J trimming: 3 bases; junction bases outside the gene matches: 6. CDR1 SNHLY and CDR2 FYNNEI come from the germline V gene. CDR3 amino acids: CASSPWAGGTDTQYF. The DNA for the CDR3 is TGTGCCAGCAGTCCGTGGGCGGGGGGGACAGATACGCAGTATTTT.